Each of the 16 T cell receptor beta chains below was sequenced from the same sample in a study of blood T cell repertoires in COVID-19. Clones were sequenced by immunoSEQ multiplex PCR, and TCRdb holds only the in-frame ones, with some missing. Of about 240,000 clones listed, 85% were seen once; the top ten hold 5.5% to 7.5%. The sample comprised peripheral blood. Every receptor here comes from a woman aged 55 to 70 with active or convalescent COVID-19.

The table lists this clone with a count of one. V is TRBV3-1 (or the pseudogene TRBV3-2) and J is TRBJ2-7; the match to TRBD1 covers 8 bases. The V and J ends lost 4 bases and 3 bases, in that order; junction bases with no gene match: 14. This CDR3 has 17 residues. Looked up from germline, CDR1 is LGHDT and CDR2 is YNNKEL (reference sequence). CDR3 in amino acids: CASSPLPQGVSNYEQYF. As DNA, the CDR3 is TGTGCCAGCAGCCCCCTCCCACAGGGGGTTTCTAACTACGAGCAGTACTTC.

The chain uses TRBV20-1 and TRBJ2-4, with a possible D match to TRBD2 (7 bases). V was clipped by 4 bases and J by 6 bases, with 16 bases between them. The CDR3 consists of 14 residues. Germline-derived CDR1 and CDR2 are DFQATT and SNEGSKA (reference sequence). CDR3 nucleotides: TGCAGTGCTAATGACGGGGGGCCTGGAAACATTCAGTACTTC. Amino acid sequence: CSANDGGPGNIQYF.

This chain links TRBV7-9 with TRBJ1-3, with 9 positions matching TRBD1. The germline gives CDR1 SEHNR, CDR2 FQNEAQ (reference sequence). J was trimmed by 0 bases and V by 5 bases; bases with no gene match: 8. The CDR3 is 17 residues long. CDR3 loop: CASSPGQGTLSGNTIYF. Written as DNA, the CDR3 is TGTGCCAGCAGCCCGGGACAGGGAACTCTCTCTGGAAACACCATATATTTT.

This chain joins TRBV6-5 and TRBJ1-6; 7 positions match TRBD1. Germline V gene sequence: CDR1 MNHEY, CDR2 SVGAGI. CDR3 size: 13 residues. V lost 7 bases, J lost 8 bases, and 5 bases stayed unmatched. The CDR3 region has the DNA TGTGCCAGCAACAGGGGTGGGGATTCACCCCTCCACTTT. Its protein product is CASNRGGDSPLHF.

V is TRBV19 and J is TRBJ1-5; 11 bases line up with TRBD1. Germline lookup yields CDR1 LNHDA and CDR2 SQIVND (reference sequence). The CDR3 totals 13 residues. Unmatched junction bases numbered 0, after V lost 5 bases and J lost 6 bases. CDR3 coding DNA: TGTGCCAGTAGTGGACAGGGGGCTCAGCCCCAGCATTTT. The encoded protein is CASSGQGAQPQHF. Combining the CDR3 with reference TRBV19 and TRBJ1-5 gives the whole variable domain DGGITQSPKYLFRKEGQNVTLSCEQNLNHDAMYWYRQDPGQGLRLIYYSQIVNDFQKGDIAEGYSVSREKKESFPLTVTSAQKNPTAFYLCASSGQGAQPQHFGDGTRLSIL.

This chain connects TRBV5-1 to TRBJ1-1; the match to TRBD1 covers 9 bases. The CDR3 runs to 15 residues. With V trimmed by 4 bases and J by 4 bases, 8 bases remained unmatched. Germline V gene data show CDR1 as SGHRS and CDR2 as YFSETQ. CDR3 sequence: CASSPGTGRTTEAFF. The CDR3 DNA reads TGCGCCAGCAGCCCCGGGACAGGGAGGACCACTGAAGCTTTCTTT.

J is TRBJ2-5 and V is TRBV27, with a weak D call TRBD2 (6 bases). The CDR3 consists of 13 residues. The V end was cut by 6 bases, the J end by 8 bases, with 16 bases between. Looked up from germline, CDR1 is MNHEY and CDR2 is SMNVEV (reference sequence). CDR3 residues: CASSSARGLTQYF. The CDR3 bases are TGTGCCAGCAGCAGTGCCCGGGGGTTAACCCAGTACTTC.

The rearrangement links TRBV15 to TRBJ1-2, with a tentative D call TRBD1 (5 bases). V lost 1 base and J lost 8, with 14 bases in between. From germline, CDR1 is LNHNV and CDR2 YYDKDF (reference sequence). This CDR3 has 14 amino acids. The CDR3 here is CATSRVGARGGYTF. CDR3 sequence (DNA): TGTGCCACCAGCAGAGTTGGGGCCCGCGGAGGCTACACCTTC.

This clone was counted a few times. The CDR3 here is CASREGQGRTEAFF. The CDR3, as DNA: TGTGCCAGCAGAGAGGGACAGGGAAGGACTGAAGCTTTCTTT. The chain employs TRBV6-5 and TRBJ1-1, with 9 bases that match TRBD1. The germline V gene has CDR1 MNHEY and CDR2 SVGAGI. J lost 5 bases, V lost 6 bases, and 7 bases had no gene match. The CDR3 totals 14 residues.

The CDR3 sequence is CASSSTSTDTQYF. The CDR3 coding sequence is TGTGCCAGCAGCTCCACAAGCACAGATACGCAGTATTTT. The chain is built from TRBV11-3 and TRBJ2-3, with D uncertain. Trimming shortened V by 4 bases and J by 0 bases, and 5 bases separated the two germline ends. The V gene's germline CDR1 is SGHNT and CDR2 YENEEA. The length of the CDR3 is 13 residues.

CDR3 amino acids: CASRSAGSTDTQYF. The CDR3 DNA reads as TGTGCCAGTAGGTCAGCCGGGAGCACAGATACGCAGTATTTT. The chain couples TRBV19 to TRBJ2-3, with D unclear. The CDR3 consists of 14 residues. The germline V and J ends were trimmed by 6 bases and 0 bases, with 10 bases remaining between them. Per the germline V gene, CDR1 is LNHDA and CDR2 is SQIVND (reference sequence).

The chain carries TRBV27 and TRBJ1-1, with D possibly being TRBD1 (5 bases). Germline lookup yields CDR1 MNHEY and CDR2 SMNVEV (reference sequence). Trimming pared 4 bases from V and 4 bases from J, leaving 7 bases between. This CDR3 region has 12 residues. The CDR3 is CASSWGGTEAFF. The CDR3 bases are TGTGCCAGCAGTTGGGGGGGCACTGAAGCTTTCTTT.

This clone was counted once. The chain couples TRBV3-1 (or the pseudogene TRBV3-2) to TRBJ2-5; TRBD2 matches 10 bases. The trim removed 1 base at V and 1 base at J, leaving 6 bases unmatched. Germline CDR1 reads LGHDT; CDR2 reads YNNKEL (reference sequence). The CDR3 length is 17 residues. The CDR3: CASSQGVASGGQETQYF. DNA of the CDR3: TGTGCCAGCAGCCAAGGGGTGGCTAGCGGGGGCCAAGAGACCCAGTACTTC.

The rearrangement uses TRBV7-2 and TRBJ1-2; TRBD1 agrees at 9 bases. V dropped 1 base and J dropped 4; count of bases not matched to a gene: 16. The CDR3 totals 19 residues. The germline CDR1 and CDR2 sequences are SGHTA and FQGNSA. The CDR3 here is CASSLEGIMGQGLRYGYTF. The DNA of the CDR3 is TGTGCCAGCAGCTTAGAAGGAATCATGGGACAGGGTCTGCGCTATGGCTACACCTTC.

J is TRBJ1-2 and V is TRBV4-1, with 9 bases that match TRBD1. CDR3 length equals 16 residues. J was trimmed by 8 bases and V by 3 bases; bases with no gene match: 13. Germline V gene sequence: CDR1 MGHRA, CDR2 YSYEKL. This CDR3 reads CASSQRSDRGWDGYTF. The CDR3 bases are TGCGCCAGCAGCCAGCGATCGGACAGGGGATGGGACGGCTACACCTTC.

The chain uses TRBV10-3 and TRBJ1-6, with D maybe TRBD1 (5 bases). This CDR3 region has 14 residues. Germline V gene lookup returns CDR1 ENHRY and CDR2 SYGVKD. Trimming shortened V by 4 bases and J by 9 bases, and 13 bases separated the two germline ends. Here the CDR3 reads CAISGNSGASPLHF. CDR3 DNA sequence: TGTGCCATCAGTGGAAACAGCGGGGCTTCACCCCTCCACTTT.